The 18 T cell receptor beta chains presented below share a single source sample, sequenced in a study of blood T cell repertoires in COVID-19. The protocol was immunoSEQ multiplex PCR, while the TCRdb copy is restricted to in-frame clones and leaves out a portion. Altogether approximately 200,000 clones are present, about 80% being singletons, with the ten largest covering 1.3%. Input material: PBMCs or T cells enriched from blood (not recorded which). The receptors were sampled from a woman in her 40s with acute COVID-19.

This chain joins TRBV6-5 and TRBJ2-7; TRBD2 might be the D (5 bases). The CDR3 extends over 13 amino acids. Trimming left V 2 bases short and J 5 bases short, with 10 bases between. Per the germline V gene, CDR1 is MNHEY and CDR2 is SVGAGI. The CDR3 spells CASSYGLANEQYF. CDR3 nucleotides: TGTGCCAGCAGTTACGGGCTAGCAAACGAGCAGTACTTC.

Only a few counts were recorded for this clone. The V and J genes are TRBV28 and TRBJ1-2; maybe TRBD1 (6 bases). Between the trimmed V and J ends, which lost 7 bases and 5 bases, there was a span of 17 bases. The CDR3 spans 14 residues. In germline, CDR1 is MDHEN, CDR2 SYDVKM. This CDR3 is CASTPGGGGYGYTF. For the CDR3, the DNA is TGTGCCAGCACCCCGGGGGGCGGAGGATATGGCTACACCTTC.

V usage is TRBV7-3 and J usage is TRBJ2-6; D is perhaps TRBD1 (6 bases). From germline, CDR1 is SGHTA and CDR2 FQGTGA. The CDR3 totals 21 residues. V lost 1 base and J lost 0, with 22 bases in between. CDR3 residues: CASSLMGSLLGQSSGANVLTF. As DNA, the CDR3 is TGTGCCAGCAGCTTAATGGGCTCTCTACTCGGACAGAGCTCTGGGGCCAACGTCCTGACTTTC.

The CDR3 loop reads CASSRRQGINQPQHF. CDR3 DNA sequence: TGTGCCAGCTCGCGGAGGCAGGGGATCAATCAGCCCCAGCATTTT. The V and J genes are TRBV6-5 and TRBJ1-5; a possible D gene is TRBD1 (6 bases). The CDR3 covers 15 residues. Trimming took off 8 bases at V and 3 bases at J, with 17 bases between the two ends. Looked up from germline, CDR1 is MNHEY and CDR2 is SVGAGI.

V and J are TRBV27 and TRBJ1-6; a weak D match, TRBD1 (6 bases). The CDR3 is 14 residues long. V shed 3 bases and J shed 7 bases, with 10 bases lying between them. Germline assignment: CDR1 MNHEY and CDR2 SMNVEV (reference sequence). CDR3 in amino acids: CASSFPTGNSPLHF. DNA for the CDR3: TGTGCCAGCAGTTTCCCGACAGGAAATTCACCCCTCCACTTT.

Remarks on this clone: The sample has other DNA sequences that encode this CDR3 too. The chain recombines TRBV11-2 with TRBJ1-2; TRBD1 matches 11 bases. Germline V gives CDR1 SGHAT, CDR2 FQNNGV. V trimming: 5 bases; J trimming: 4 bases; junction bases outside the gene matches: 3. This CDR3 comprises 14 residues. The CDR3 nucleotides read TGTGCCAGCAGCCCAGGACAGGGGGCCTATGGCTACACCTTC. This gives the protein CASSPGQGAYGYTF.

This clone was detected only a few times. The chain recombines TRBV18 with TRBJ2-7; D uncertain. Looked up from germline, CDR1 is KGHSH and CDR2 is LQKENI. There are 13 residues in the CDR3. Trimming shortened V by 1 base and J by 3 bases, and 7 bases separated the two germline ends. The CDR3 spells CASSPLFVYEQYF. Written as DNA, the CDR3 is TGTGCCAGCTCACCACTTTTCGTCTACGAGCAGTACTTC. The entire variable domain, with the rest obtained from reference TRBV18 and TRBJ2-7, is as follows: NAGVMQNPRHLVRRRGQEARLRCSPMKGHSHVYWYRQLPEEGLKFMVYLQKENIIDESGMPKERFSAEFPKEGPSILRIQQVVRGDSAAYFCASSPLFVYEQYFGPGTRLTVT.

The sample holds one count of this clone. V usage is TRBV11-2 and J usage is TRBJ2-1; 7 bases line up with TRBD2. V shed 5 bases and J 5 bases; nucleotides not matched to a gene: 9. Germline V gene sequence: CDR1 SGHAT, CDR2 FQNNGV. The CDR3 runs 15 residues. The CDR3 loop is CASSPGGWINNEQFF. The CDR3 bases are TGTGCCAGCAGCCCCGGGGGGTGGATCAACAATGAGCAGTTCTTC.

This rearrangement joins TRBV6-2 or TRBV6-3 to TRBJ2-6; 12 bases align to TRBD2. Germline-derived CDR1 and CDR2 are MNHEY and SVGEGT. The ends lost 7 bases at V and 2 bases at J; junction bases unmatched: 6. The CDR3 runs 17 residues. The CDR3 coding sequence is TGTGCCAGCACCCCGGGACTAGCGGGCACTGGGGCCAACGTCCTGACTTTC. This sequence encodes CASTPGLAGTGANVLTF.

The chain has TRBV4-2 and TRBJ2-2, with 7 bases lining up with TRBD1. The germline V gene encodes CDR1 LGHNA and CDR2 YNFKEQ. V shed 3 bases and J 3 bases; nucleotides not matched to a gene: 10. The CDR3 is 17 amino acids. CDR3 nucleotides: TGTGCCAGCAGCCAGAGAGAGAACAGGGGTGACACCGGGGAGCTGTTTTTT. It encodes CASSQRENRGDTGELFF.

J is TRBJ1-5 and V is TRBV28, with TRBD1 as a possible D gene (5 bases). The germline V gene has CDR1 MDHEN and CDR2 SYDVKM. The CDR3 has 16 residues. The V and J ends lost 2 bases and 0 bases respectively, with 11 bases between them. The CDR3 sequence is CASSLGRGYSNQPQHF. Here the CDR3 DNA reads TGTGCCAGCAGTTTAGGTAGGGGCTATAGCAATCAGCCCCAGCATTTT.

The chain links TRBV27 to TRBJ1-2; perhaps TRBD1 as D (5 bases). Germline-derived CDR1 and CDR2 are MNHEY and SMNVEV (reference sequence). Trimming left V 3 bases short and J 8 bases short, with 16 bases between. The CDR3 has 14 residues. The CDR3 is CASSFMEGSKGYTF. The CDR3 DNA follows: TGTGCCAGCAGTTTTATGGAGGGGAGTAAAGGCTACACCTTC.

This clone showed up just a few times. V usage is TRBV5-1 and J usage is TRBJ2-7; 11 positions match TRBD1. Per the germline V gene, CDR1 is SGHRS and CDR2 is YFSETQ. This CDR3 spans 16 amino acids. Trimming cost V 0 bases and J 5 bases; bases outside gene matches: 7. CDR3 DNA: TGCGCCAGCAGCTTGGTCCCGGGACAGGGGGGCAACGAGCAGTACTTC. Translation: CASSLVPGQGGNEQYF.

CDR3 in DNA: TGTGCCAGCAGCTCGAGAAGCCTCGAGACATCAATTCCCAATGAGCAGTTCTTC. Translating gives CASSSRSLETSIPNEQFF. The chain recombines TRBV11-2 with TRBJ2-1; D uncertain. V lost 4 bases and J 6 bases, leaving 25 bases between the germline ends. Germline loops: CDR1 SGHAT, CDR2 FQNNGV. CDR3 length: 18 amino acids.

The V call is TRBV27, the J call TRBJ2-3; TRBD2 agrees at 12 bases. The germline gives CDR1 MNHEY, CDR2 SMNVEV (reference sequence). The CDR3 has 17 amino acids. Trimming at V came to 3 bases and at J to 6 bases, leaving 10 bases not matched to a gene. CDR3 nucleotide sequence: TGTGCCAGCAGTTTTCCCGGACTAGCGGGACGGGGGGATACGCAGTATTTT. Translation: CASSFPGLAGRGDTQYF.

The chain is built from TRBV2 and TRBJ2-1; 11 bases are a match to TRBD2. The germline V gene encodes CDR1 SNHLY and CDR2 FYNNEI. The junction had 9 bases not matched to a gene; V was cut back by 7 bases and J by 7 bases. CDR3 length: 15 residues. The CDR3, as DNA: TGTGCCAGCACTGAGACTAGCGGGATCAGGAATGAGCAGTTCTTC. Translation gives CASTETSGIRNEQFF.

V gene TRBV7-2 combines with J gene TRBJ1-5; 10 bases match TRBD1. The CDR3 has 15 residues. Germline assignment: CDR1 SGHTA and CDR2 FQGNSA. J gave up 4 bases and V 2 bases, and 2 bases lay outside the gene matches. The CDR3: CASSLRDRGNQPQHF. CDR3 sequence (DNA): TGTGCCAGCAGCTTAAGGGACAGGGGAAATCAGCCCCAGCATTTT.

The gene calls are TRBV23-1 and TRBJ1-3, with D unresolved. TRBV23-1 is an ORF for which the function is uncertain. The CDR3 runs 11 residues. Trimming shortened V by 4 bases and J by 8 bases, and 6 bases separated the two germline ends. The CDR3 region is CASSLRDTIYF. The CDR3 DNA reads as TGCGCCAGCAGTCTGCGGGACACCATATATTTT.